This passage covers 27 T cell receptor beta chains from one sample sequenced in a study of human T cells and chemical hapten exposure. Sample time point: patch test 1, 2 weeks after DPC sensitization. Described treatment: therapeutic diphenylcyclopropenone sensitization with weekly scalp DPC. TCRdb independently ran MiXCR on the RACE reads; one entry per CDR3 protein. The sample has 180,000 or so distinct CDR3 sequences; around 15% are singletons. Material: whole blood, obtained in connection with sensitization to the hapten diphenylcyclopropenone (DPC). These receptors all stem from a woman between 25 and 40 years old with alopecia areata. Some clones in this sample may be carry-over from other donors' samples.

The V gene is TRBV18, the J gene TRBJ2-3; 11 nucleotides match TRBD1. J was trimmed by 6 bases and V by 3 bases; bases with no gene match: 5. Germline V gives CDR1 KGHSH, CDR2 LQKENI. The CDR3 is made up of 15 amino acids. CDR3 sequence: CASSPGQGALDTQYF. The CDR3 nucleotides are TGTGCCAGCTCACCTGGACAGGGGGCGCTCGATACGCAGTATTTT.

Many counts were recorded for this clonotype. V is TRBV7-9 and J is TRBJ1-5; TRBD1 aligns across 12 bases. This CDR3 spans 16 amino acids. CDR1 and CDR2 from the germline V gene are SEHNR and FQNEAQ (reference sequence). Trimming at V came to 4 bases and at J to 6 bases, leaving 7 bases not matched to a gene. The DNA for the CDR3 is TGTGCCAGCAGCTCGGCGGGACAGGGGGCATCTCAGCCCCAGCATTTT. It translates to CASSSAGQGASQPQHF.

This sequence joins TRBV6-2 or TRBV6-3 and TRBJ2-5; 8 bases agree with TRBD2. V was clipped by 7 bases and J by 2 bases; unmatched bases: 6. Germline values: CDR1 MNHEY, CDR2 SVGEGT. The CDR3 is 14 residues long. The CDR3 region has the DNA TGTGCCAGCAATAGCGGGACACTACAAGAGACCCAGTACTTC. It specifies CASNSGTLQETQYF.

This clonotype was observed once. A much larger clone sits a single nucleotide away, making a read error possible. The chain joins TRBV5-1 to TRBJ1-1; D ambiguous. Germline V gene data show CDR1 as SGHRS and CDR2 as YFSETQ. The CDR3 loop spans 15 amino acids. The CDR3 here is CAGSLEPGVNTEAFF. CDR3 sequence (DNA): TGCGCCGGCAGCTTGGAGCCAGGAGTGAACACTGAAGCTTTCTTT.

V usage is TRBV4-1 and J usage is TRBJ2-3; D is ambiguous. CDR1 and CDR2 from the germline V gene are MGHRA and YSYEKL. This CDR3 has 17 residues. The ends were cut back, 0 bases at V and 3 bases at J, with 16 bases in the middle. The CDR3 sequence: CASSQDRVGLGTDTQYF. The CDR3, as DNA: TGCGCCAGCAGCCAAGACCGGGTAGGGCTAGGAACAGATACGCAGTATTTT.

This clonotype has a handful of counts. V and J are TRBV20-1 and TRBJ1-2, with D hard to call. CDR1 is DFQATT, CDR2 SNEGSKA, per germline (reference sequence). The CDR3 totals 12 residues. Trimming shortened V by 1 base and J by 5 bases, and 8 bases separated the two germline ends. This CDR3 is CSARAEGYGYTF. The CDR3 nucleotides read TGCAGTGCTAGAGCGGAAGGGTATGGCTACACCTTC.

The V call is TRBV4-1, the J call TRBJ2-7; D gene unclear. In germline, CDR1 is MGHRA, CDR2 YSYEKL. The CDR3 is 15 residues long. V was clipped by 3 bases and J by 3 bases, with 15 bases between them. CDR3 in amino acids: CASSHFMAPSYEQYF. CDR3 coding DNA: TGCGCCAGCAGCCATTTTATGGCCCCAAGCTACGAGCAGTACTTC.

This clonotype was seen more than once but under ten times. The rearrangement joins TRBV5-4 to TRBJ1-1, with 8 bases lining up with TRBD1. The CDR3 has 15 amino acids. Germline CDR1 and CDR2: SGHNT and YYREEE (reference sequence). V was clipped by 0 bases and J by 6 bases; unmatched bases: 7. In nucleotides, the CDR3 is TGTGCCAGCAGCTTGGCCGGCAGGGGGCGCGCTGAAGCTTTCTTT. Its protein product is CASSLAGRGRAEAFF.

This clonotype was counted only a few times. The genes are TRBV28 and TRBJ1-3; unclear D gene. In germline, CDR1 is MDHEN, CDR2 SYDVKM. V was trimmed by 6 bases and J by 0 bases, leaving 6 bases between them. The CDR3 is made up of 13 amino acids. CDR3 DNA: TGTGCCAGCAGGGGCGGCTCTGGAAACACCATATATTTT. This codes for CASRGGSGNTIYF.

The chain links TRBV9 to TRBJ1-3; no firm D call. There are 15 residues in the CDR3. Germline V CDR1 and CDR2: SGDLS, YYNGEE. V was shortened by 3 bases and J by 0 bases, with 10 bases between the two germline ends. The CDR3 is CASSADVSSGNTIYF. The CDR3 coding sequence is TGTGCCAGCAGCGCTGACGTGAGCTCTGGAAACACCATATATTTT.

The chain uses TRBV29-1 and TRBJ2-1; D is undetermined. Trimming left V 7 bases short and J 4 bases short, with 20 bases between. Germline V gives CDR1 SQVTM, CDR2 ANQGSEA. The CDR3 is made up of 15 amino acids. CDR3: CSAMFTGSAYNEQFF. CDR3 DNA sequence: TGCAGCGCCATGTTTACCGGGTCCGCTTACAATGAGCAGTTCTTC.

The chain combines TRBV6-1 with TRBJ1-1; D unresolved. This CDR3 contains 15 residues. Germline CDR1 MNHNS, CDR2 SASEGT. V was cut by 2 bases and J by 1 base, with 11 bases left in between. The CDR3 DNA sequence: TGTGCCAGCAGTGAAAGAGAGGTAAAGAACACTGAAGCTTTCTTT. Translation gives CASSEREVKNTEAFF.

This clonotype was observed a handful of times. CDR3 DNA sequence: TGTGCCAGCAGCCGAACAGGTCTGGGTATTGAAAAACTGTTTTTT. Residues: CASSRTGLGIEKLFF. The V call is TRBV7-9, the J call TRBJ1-4; D is possibly TRBD1 (5 bases). Looked up from germline, CDR1 is SEHNR and CDR2 is FQNEAQ (reference sequence). The CDR3 runs 15 residues. The ends were cut back, 5 bases at V and 7 bases at J, with 17 bases in the middle.

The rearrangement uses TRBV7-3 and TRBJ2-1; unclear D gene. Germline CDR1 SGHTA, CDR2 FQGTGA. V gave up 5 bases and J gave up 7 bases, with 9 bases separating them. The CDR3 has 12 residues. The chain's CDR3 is CASSLTPNEQFF. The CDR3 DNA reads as TGTGCCAGCAGCCTGACCCCGAATGAGCAGTTCTTC.

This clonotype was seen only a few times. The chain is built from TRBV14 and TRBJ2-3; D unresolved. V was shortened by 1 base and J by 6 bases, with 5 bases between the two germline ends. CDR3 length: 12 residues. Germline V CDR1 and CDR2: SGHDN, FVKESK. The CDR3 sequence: CASSQASDTQYF. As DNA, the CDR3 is TGTGCCAGCAGCCAAGCCTCCGATACGCAGTATTTT.

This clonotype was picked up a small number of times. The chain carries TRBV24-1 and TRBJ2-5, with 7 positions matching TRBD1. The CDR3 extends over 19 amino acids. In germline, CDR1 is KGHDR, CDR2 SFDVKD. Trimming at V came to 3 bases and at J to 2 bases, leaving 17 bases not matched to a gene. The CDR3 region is CATSDPIGQALSNQETQYF. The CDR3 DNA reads TGTGCCACCAGTGATCCGATCGGACAGGCACTATCTAATCAAGAGACCCAGTACTTC.

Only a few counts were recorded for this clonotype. CDR3 in amino acids: CASSGISGYNEQFF. CDR3 coding DNA: TGTGCCAGTTCCGGCATTAGCGGTTACAATGAGCAGTTCTTC. The chain employs TRBV7-6 and TRBJ2-1, with D possibly being TRBD2 (6 bases). V was cut by 9 bases and J by 4 bases, with 16 bases left in between. Germline lookup yields CDR1 SGHVS and CDR2 FNYEAQ. The CDR3 runs 14 residues. The full variable domain, with the rest looked up from reference TRBV7-6 and TRBJ2-1, is GAGVSQSPRYKVTKRGQDVALRCDPISGHVSLYWYRQALGQGPEFLTYFNYEAQQDKSGLPNDRFSAERPEGSISTLTIQRTEQRDSAMYRCASSGISGYNEQFFGPGTRLTVL.

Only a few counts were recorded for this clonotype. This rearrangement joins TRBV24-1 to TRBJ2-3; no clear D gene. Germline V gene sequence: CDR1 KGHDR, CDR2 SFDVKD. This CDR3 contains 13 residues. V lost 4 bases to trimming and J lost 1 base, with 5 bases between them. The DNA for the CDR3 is TGTGCCACCAGTGACAGCCGCACAGATACGCAGTATTTT. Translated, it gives CATSDSRTDTQYF.

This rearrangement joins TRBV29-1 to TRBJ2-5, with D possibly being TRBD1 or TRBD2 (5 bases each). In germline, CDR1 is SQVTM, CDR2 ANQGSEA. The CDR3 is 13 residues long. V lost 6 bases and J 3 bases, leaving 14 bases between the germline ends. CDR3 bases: TGCAGCGTGGGGGTCCAACAGGAAGAGACCCAGTACTTC. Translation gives CSVGVQQEETQYF. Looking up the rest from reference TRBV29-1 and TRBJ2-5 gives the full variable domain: SAVISQKPSRDICQRGTSLTIQCQVDSQVTMMFWYRQQPGQSLTLIATANQGSEATYESGFVIDKFPISRPNLTFSTLTVSNMSPEDSSIYLCSVGVQQEETQYFGPGTRLLVL.

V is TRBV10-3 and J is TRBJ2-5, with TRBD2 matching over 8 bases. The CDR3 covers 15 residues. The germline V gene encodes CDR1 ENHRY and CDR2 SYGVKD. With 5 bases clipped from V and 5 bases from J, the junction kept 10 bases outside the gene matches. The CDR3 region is CAISPTGREAETQYF. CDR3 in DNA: TGTGCCATCAGTCCAACCGGGCGGGAGGCCGAGACCCAGTACTTC.

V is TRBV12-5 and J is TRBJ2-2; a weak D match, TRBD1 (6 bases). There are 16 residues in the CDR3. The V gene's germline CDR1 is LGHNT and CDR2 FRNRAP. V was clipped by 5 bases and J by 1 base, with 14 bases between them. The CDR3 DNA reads TGTGCTAGTGGTCCCCCGGGGACACTGAACACCGGGGAGCTGTTTTTT. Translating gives CASGPPGTLNTGELFF. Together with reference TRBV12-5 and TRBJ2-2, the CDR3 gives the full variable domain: DARVTQTPRHKVTEMGQEVTMRCQPILGHNTVFWYRQTMMQGLELLAYFRNRAPLDDSGMPKDRFSAEMPDATLATLKIQPSEPRDSAVYFCASGPPGTLNTGELFFGEGSRLTVL.

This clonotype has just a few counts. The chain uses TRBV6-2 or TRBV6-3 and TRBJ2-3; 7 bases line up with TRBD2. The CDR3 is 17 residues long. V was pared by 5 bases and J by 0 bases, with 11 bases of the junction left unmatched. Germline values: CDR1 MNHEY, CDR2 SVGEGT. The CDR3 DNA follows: TGTGCCAGCAGTACGGGGCTAGCGGTCACTAGCACAGATACGCAGTATTTT. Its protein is CASSTGLAVTSTDTQYF.

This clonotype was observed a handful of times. This CDR3 reads CASSLGAGGTGELFF. CDR3 nucleotide sequence: TGTGCCAGCAGTCTTGGAGCAGGGGGGACCGGGGAGCTGTTTTTT. The rearrangement links TRBV7-8 to TRBJ2-2; the D gene is possibly TRBD1 (7 bases). CDR3 length equals 15 residues. Looked up from germline, CDR1 is SGHVS and CDR2 is FQNEAQ. V was clipped by 6 bases and J by 5 bases, with 16 bases between them.

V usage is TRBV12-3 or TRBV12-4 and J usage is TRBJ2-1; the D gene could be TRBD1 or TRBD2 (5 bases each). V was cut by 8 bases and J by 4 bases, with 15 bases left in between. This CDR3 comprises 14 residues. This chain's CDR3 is CASSATGLYNEQFF. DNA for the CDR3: TGTGCCAGCTCTGCGACGGGGCTTTACAATGAGCAGTTCTTC.

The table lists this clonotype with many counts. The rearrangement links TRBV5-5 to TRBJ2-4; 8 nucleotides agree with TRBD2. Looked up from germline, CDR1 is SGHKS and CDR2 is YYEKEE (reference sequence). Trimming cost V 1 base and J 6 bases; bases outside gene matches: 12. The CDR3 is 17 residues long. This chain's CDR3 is CASSLRGSGELSNIQYF. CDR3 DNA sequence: TGTGCCAGCAGCTTGAGAGGTAGCGGGGAACTCTCAAACATTCAGTACTTC.

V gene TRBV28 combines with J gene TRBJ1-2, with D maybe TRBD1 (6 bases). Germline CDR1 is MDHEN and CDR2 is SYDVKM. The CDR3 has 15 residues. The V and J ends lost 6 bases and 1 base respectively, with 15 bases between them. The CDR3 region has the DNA TGTGCCAGCAGATTCCCGGGGGGGCTTAACTATGGCTACACCTTC. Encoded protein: CASRFPGGLNYGYTF.

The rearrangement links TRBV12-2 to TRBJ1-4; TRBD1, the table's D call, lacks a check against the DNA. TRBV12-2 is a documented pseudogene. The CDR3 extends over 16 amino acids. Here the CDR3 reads CASRPSPTVLNEKLFF. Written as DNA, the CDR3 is TGTGCAAGTCGCCCGAGCCCGACAGTTCTAAATGAAAAACTGTTTTTT.